Here is one TCR beta chain with its context. Its antigen is currently unknown. Assay: immunoSEQ multiplex PCR; the TCRdb copy retains only in-frame clones and omits some. The top ten clones hold around 9.3% of a sample with about 58,000 clones, 80% to 95% of them seen once. This sample stems from a study of PD-1 blockade in classical Hodgkin lymphoma. General study points: Those achieving complete response showed baseline diversity like newly diagnosed patients. Why repertoires differed is undefined; disease activity or prior therapy possibly contributed. Unlike CD8+ TCR diversity, which did not rise significantly by C4D1, CD4+ TCR diversity did. Before treatment, TCR diversity in newly diagnosed patients was reportedly lower than in healthy donors.

V dropped 1 base and J dropped 6 bases, with 10 bases sitting between them. The CDR3 totals 13 residues. From germline, CDR1 is SGHVS and CDR2 FNYEAQ. Each and every patient relapsed after autologous stem cell transplantation, and patients got differing brentuximab vedotin exposure. The clonotype was recovered from a human donor with classical Hodgkin lymphoma. The chain is built from TRBV7-6 and TRBJ2-7; TRBD1 is a possible D gene (5 bases). This sample comprised peripheral blood mononuclear cells (PBMCs), obtained before the second cycle of nivolumab. The CDR3 spells CASSLGGSLEQYF. The CDR3, as DNA: TGTGCCAGCAGCTTAGGGGGCTCTCTCGAGCAGTACTTC.